The 21 T cell receptor beta chains listed next were all sequenced from one sample in a study of blood T cell repertoires in COVID-19. Only in-frame clones appear in the TCRdb table, and some are missing; sequencing was by immunoSEQ multiplex PCR. The sample records 50,000 to 55,000 clones, over 75% being singletons. The sequencing input was peripheral blood. The receptors shown here come from a man in his fifties or sixties with active COVID-19.

The chain uses TRBV7-9 and TRBJ1-1; D unclear. The V and J ends lost 7 bases and 0 bases respectively, with 9 bases between them. This CDR3 comprises 13 residues. Germline V gene sequence: CDR1 SEHNR, CDR2 FQNEAQ (reference sequence). The CDR3 DNA is TGTGCCAGCAACCGGGGTTTGAACACTGAAGCTTTCTTT. This encodes CASNRGLNTEAFF.

The chain recombines TRBV19 with TRBJ2-3; weak D call: TRBD1 (6 bases). V was trimmed by 6 bases and J by 2 bases, leaving 12 bases between them. CDR1 is LNHDA, CDR2 SQIVND, per germline (reference sequence). The CDR3 extends over 14 amino acids. DNA of the CDR3: TGTGCCAGTAGGCTGCGACAGGTCACAGATACGCAGTATTTT. Protein: CASRLRQVTDTQYF. Full variable domain (missing parts from reference TRBV19 and TRBJ2-3): DGGITQSPKYLFRKEGQNVTLSCEQNLNHDAMYWYRQDPGQGLRLIYYSQIVNDFQKGDIAEGYSVSREKKESFPLTVTSAQKNPTAFYLCASRLRQVTDTQYFGPGTRLTVL.

The chain uses TRBV11-2 and TRBJ2-2; 9 bases are a match to TRBD1. Germline assignment: CDR1 SGHAT and CDR2 FQNNGV. Trimming cost V 5 bases and J 4 bases; bases outside gene matches: 2. This CDR3 spans 14 amino acids. The CDR3 here is CASSKDRGTGELFF. Here the CDR3 DNA reads TGTGCCAGCAGCAAGGACAGGGGCACCGGGGAGCTGTTTTTT.

The chain couples TRBV19 to TRBJ2-7, with TRBD2 identical over 7 bases. The CDR3 loop spans 15 amino acids. Germline V CDR1 and CDR2: LNHDA, SQIVND (reference sequence). J gave up 0 bases and V 4 bases, and 6 bases lay outside the gene matches. The DNA for the CDR3 is TGTGCCAGTAGTACCATGGGCGGGAGCTCCTACGAGCAGTACTTC. Protein product: CASSTMGGSSYEQYF.

This chain's CDR3 is CASSFGTGPAGAFF. Written as DNA, the CDR3 is TGTGCCAGCAGTTTCGGGACAGGGCCCGCAGGGGCTTTCTTT. The J gene is TRBJ1-1, the V gene TRBV6-5; TRBD1 agrees at 9 bases. The V gene's germline CDR1 is MNHEY and CDR2 SVGAGI. V was clipped by 4 bases and J by 11 bases; unmatched bases: 11. The CDR3 spans 14 residues.

The chain joins TRBV29-1 to TRBJ1-1; D possibly corresponds to TRBD1 (5 bases). CDR1 and CDR2 from the germline V gene are SQVTM and ANQGSEA. This CDR3 has 13 residues. V was shortened by 4 bases and J by 3 bases, with 12 bases between the two germline ends. This CDR3 reads CSVGFGGDTEAFF. The CDR3 coding sequence is TGCAGCGTTGGTTTCGGGGGGGACACTGAAGCTTTCTTT.

The genes are TRBV5-6 and TRBJ2-2; D is unclear. Germline CDR1 SGHDT, CDR2 YYEEEE. Trimming pared 0 bases from V and 9 bases from J, leaving 6 bases between. The CDR3 has 12 amino acids. CDR3 region: CASSLGPWELFF. The CDR3 DNA is TGTGCCAGCAGCTTGGGGCCCTGGGAGCTGTTTTTT.

This chain uses TRBV5-5 with TRBJ2-7; 12 nucleotides line up with TRBD2. This CDR3 comprises 16 residues. In germline, CDR1 is SGHKS, CDR2 YYEKEE (reference sequence). The J segment lost 6 bases and the V segment lost 7 bases, leaving 14 bases of the junction unmatched. Here the CDR3 DNA reads TGTGCCAGCGCCTTCTTCGAACTAGCGGGGGGTCCCGAGCAGTACTTC. This codes for CASAFFELAGGPEQYF.

The chain combines TRBV15 with TRBJ1-5, with D possibly TRBD1 on 5 matching bases. There are 15 residues in the CDR3. CDR1 is LNHNV and CDR2 is YYDKDF in the germline V gene (reference sequence). Trimming took 0 bases from V and 4 from J, leaving 10 bases between them. CDR3 sequence: CATSREGGGNQPQHF. The DNA for the CDR3 is TGTGCCACCAGCAGAGAAGGCGGGGGAAATCAGCCCCAGCATTTT.

V usage is TRBV5-1 and J usage is TRBJ2-1; D is possibly TRBD2 (6 bases). The CDR3 runs to 15 residues. Trimming removed 7 bases from V and 0 bases from J, with 14 bases in between. Looked up from germline, CDR1 is SGHRS and CDR2 is YFSETQ. Here the CDR3 reads CASYRDGGSYNEQFF. The CDR3 coding sequence is TGCGCCAGCTACCGGGACGGGGGCTCCTACAATGAGCAGTTCTTC.

The chain recombines TRBV7-2 with TRBJ1-2; no clear D gene. CDR3 size: 14 residues. Germline V gene data show CDR1 as SGHTA and CDR2 as FQGNSA. The V gene lost 2 bases and the J gene lost 0 bases, with 7 bases spanning the gap. The CDR3 sequence: CASSLFPSNYGYTF. The CDR3 DNA reads as TGTGCCAGCAGCTTATTTCCCTCTAACTATGGCTACACCTTC. The full variable domain, its missing parts supplied by reference TRBV7-2 and TRBJ1-2, is GAGVSQSPSNKVTEKGKDVELRCDPISGHTALYWYRQSLGQGLEFLIYFQGNSAPDKSGLPSDRFSAERTGGSVSTLTIQRTQQEDSAVYLCASSLFPSNYGYTFGSGTRLTVV.

The chain employs TRBV7-9 and TRBJ2-5; D is ambiguous. CDR1 SEHNR and CDR2 FQNEAQ come from the germline V gene (reference sequence). Trimming took off 5 bases at V and 4 bases at J, with 5 bases between the two ends. There are 11 residues in the CDR3. In DNA, the CDR3 is TGTGCCAGCAGCCCCGGAGAGACCCAGTACTTC. It codes for CASSPGETQYF.

DNA of the CDR3: TGTGCCAGCAGCTCCCGGGGGGCCGGAGATACGCAGTATTTT. Its translation: CASSSRGAGDTQYF. This rearrangement joins TRBV7-6 to TRBJ2-3, with D maybe TRBD2 (7 bases). Germline values: CDR1 SGHVS, CDR2 FNYEAQ. V gave up 4 bases and J gave up 5 bases, with 13 bases separating them. The CDR3 loop spans 14 amino acids. The full variable domain, its missing parts supplied by reference TRBV7-6 and TRBJ2-3, is GAGVSQSPRYKVTKRGQDVALRCDPISGHVSLYWYRQALGQGPEFLTYFNYEAQQDKSGLPNDRFSAERPEGSISTLTIQRTEQRDSAMYRCASSSRGAGDTQYFGPGTRLTVL.

The chain links TRBV4-3 to TRBJ1-2; D possibly corresponds to TRBD1 (6 bases). The CDR3 is 15 amino acids. Germline lookup yields CDR1 LGHNA and CDR2 YSLEER. V lost 1 base, J lost 7 bases, and 16 bases lay in between. CDR3 in DNA: TGCGCCAGCAGCCAAGGCGGGGGGCGTTGGGCTGGCTACACCTTC. Amino acids: CASSQGGGRWAGYTF.

The rearrangement uses TRBV6-6 and TRBJ1-6; D is perhaps TRBD1 (6 bases). CDR3 length equals 14 residues. V shed 5 bases and J shed 5 bases, with 10 bases lying between them. Germline V CDR1 and CDR2: MNHNY, SVGAGI (reference sequence). CDR3 DNA: TGTGCCAGCAGTCGGAAGGGGGATAATTCACCCCTCCACTTT. Translation gives CASSRKGDNSPLHF.

The chain is built from TRBV5-1 and TRBJ2-1, with D possibly matching TRBD1 (6 bases). Germline lookup yields CDR1 SGHRS and CDR2 YFSETQ. Trimming removed 7 bases from V and 8 bases from J, with 16 bases in between. The CDR3 contains 13 residues. The CDR3 region has the DNA TGCGCCAGCGTAAATACAGGGTCGGATGAGCAGTTCTTC. Its translation: CASVNTGSDEQFF. Combining the CDR3 with reference TRBV5-1 and TRBJ2-1 gives the whole variable domain KAGVTQTPRYLIKTRGQQVTLSCSPISGHRSVSWYQQTPGQGLQFLFEYFSETQRNKGNFPGRFSGRQFSNSRSEMNVSTLELGDSALYLCASVNTGSDEQFFGPGTRLTVL.

The DNA of the CDR3 is TGTGCCAGCTCACCACAGATATTGAGCGGGGCTAGCACAGATACGCAGTATTTT. This encodes CASSPQILSGASTDTQYF. This chain joins TRBV18 and TRBJ2-3, with 7 nucleotides matching TRBD2. CDR3 length: 18 amino acids. After removal of 1 base from V and 0 bases from J, the junction contained 10 bases not matched to a gene. Germline CDR1 is KGHSH and CDR2 is LQKENI.

The CDR3 loop is CASRRTGFGQPQHF. CDR3 DNA sequence: TGCGCCAGCAGGCGGACAGGGTTTGGCCAGCCCCAGCATTTT. The rearrangement joins TRBV4-1 to TRBJ1-5; 8 bases map to TRBD1. Losses at the gene ends were 6 bases for V and 7 bases for J; bases not matched to a gene: 8. Per the germline V gene, CDR1 is MGHRA and CDR2 is YSYEKL. The CDR3 spans 14 residues.

This chain connects TRBV7-9 to TRBJ1-6; 9 bases agree with TRBD1. There are 15 residues in the CDR3. Germline-derived CDR1 and CDR2 are SEHNR and FQNEAQ (reference sequence). After removal of 2 bases from V and 7 bases from J, the junction contained 3 bases not matched to a gene. CDR3 loop: CASSLPGQGNSPLHF. For the CDR3, the DNA is TGTGCCAGCAGCTTACCGGGACAGGGAAATTCACCCCTCCACTTT.

This rearrangement joins TRBV21-1 to TRBJ2-5; TRBD1 was called by the table and not checked on the DNA. TRBV21-1 is described as a pseudogene. The CDR3 runs to 15 residues. CDR3 residues: CASSKGTGPDGTQYF. CDR3 nucleotide sequence: TGTGCCAGCAGCAAAGGGACAGGTCCCGACGGGACCCAGTACTTC.

The V gene is TRBV5-1, the J gene TRBJ2-1; D is unresolved. Between the trimmed V and J ends, which lost 0 bases and 6 bases, there was a span of 7 bases. This CDR3 has 13 residues. Germline V CDR1 and CDR2: SGHRS, YFSETQ. The CDR3 loop is CASSLVGLNEQFF. Written as DNA, the CDR3 is TGCGCCAGCAGCTTGGTGGGCCTCAATGAGCAGTTCTTC.